This is a list of T cell receptor beta chains from one sample in a study of T-cell memory formation after mild COVID-19. From the 5' RACE reads, TCRdb called clonotypes with MiXCR, one entry per CDR3 protein. This sample carries about 470,000 distinct CDR3 sequences, around 25% of them seen once, and the ten largest clones take approximately 13%. Sequences were obtained from PBMCs or a T cell subset sorted from them (not recorded which). Source of these receptors: an adult woman who had mild COVID-19 (a few samples of this study predate the infection). Cell type and time point are not known. Each CDR3 is given with its conserved first and last residue. A D gene is named only where the DNA matches it firmly. Rows give clone size only sometimes, using once, few, many, or a class for an expanded clone.

d_gene: TRBD2; v_gene: TRBV7-8; abundance: NA; j_gene: TRBJ2-1; CDR3aa: CASILRGGGSYNEQFF; CDR3nt: TGTGCCAGCATCCTACGGGGGGGGGGCTCCTACAATGAGCAGTTCTTC
d_gene: NA; v_gene: TRBV12-3/TRBV12-4; abundance: NA; j_gene: TRBJ2-5; CDR3aa: CASTRHPNRQETQYF; CDR3nt: TGTGCCAGCACAAGACACCCGAACCGCCAGGAGACCCAGTACTTC
d_gene: NA; v_gene: TRBV5-1; abundance: NA; j_gene: TRBJ2-7; CDR3aa: CASSLGEQQYYEQYF; CDR3nt: TGCGCCAGCAGCCTGGGTGAGCAGCAATACTACGAGCAGTACTTC
d_gene: TRBD2; v_gene: TRBV3-1; abundance: NA; j_gene: TRBJ2-5; CDR3aa: CASSQGGASGGQETQYF; CDR3nt: TGTGCCAGCAGCCAAGGAGGGGCTAGCGGGGGCCAGGAGACCCAGTACTTC
d_gene: NA; v_gene: TRBV7-9; abundance: NA; j_gene: TRBJ1-6; CDR3aa: CASSPVTGAALHF; CDR3nt: TGTGCCAGCAGCCCGGTAACAGGCGCAGCCCTCCACTTT
d_gene: NA; v_gene: TRBV7-2; abundance: once; j_gene: TRBJ2-1; CDR3aa: CASSPRDSGQQFF; CDR3nt: TGTGCCAGCAGCCCCCGGGACTCTGGGCAGCAGTTCTTC
d_gene: NA; v_gene: TRBV21-1; abundance: NA; j_gene: TRBJ2-7; CDR3aa: CASSKDLGEGAEQYF; CDR3nt: TGTGCCAGCAGCAAAGACCTAGGGGAGGGAGCCGAGCAGTACTTC
d_gene: NA; v_gene: TRBV12-3/TRBV12-4; abundance: few; j_gene: TRBJ1-1; CDR3aa: CASSFERYTEAFF; CDR3nt: TGTGCCAGCAGTTTTGAAAGGTACACTGAAGCTTTCTTT
d_gene: NA; v_gene: TRBV4-3; abundance: few; j_gene: TRBJ1-4; CDR3aa: CASSQDLLQKELFF; CDR3nt: TGCGCCAGCAGCCAAGATCTGTTACAGAAAGAACTGTTTTTT
d_gene: TRBD2; v_gene: TRBV7-2; abundance: few; j_gene: TRBJ2-2; CDR3aa: CASSAPGGYAGELFF; CDR3nt: TGTGCCAGCAGCGCCCCCGGGGGGTATGCCGGGGAGCTGTTTTTT
d_gene: NA; v_gene: TRBV5-1; abundance: NA; j_gene: TRBJ1-2; CDR3aa: CASSPGTTDGYTF; CDR3nt: TGCGCCAGCAGCCCGGGGACTACCGATGGCTACACCTTC
d_gene: TRBD2; v_gene: TRBV6-6; abundance: NA; j_gene: TRBJ2-2; CDR3aa: CATRTSGIGGELFF; CDR3nt: TGTGCCACCCGGACTAGCGGGATTGGCGGGGAGCTGTTTTTT
d_gene: NA; v_gene: TRBV6-1; abundance: few; j_gene: TRBJ2-3; CDR3aa: CASSEESGGGPGDTQYF; CDR3nt: TGTGCCAGCAGTGAAGAGTCGGGCGGGGGCCCGGGGGATACGCAGTATTTT
d_gene: TRBD1; v_gene: TRBV12-3/TRBV12-4; abundance: few; j_gene: TRBJ1-2; CDR3aa: CASSLQGTGDGYTF; CDR3nt: TGTGCCAGCAGTCTTCAGGGGACAGGGGATGGCTACACCTTC
d_gene: NA; v_gene: TRBV12-3/TRBV12-4; abundance: NA; j_gene: TRBJ2-2; CDR3aa: CASSYSLANTGELFF; CDR3nt: TGTGCCAGCAGTTATAGCCTCGCGAACACCGGGGAGCTGTTTTTT
d_gene: TRBD2; v_gene: TRBV14; abundance: few; j_gene: TRBJ2-3; CDR3aa: CASSQVHPRLAVISTDTQYF; CDR3nt: TGTGCCAGCAGCCAAGTACATCCCCGACTAGCGGTAATAAGCACAGATACGCAGTATTTT
d_gene: TRBD1; v_gene: TRBV5-1; abundance: few; j_gene: TRBJ2-7; CDR3aa: CASSLAVAGGYEQYF; CDR3nt: TGCGCCAGCAGCTTGGCCGTGGCAGGGGGATACGAGCAGTACTTC
d_gene: TRBD1; v_gene: TRBV2; abundance: few; j_gene: TRBJ1-4; CDR3aa: CASSSTGTDGEKLFF; CDR3nt: TGTGCCAGCAGTTCCACCGGGACAGATGGTGAAAAACTGTTTTTT
d_gene: TRBD1; v_gene: TRBV7-9; abundance: NA; j_gene: TRBJ1-6; CDR3aa: CASSQTGVVTSPLHF; CDR3nt: TGTGCCAGCAGCCAGACAGGGGTCGTCACTTCACCCCTCCACTTT
d_gene: NA; v_gene: TRBV4-2; abundance: NA; j_gene: TRBJ1-1; CDR3aa: CASSPGQTGIMNTEAFF; CDR3nt: TGTGCCAGCAGCCCGGGACAAACTGGGATTATGAACACTGAAGCTTTCTTT
d_gene: TRBD2; v_gene: TRBV19; abundance: NA; j_gene: TRBJ2-1; CDR3aa: CASTIRTSGRVLSYNEQFF; CDR3nt: TGTGCCAGTACCATCCGGACTAGCGGGAGGGTCCTGTCCTACAATGAGCAGTTCTTC
d_gene: TRBD2; v_gene: TRBV12-3/TRBV12-4; abundance: NA; j_gene: TRBJ2-2; CDR3aa: CASRVAGVNTGELFF; CDR3nt: TGTGCCAGCAGGGTAGCGGGGGTGAACACCGGGGAGCTGTTTTTT
d_gene: NA; v_gene: TRBV3-2; abundance: few; j_gene: TRBJ2-7; CDR3aa: CASSQEGVLMRWGFNEQYF; CDR3nt: TGTGCCAGCAGCCAAGAGGGTGTACTGATGCGTTGGGGGTTCAACGAGCAGTACTTC
d_gene: NA; v_gene: TRBV2; abundance: NA; j_gene: TRBJ2-5; CDR3aa: CASRTRGAQETQYF; CDR3nt: TGTGCCAGCAGGACTCGAGGCGCACAAGAGACCCAGTACTTC
d_gene: NA; v_gene: TRBV18; abundance: few; j_gene: TRBJ2-4; CDR3aa: CASSPPAPGLIQYF; CDR3nt: TGTGCCAGCTCACCACCGGCGCCCGGGTTGATTCAGTACTTC
d_gene: NA; v_gene: TRBV11-3; abundance: NA; j_gene: TRBJ2-5; CDR3aa: CASSNRDSETQYF; CDR3nt: TGTGCCAGCAGCAACAGGGATTCGGAGACCCAGTACTTC
d_gene: TRBD1; v_gene: TRBV30; abundance: few; j_gene: TRBJ2-7; CDR3aa: CAWSPNRGETYEQYF; CDR3nt: TGTGCCTGGAGTCCTAACAGGGGGGAGACCTACGAGCAGTACTTC
d_gene: NA; v_gene: TRBV29-1; abundance: few; j_gene: TRBJ1-2; CDR3aa: CSVGEQANYGYTF; CDR3nt: TGCAGCGTGGGTGAACAGGCTAACTATGGCTACACCTTC
d_gene: TRBD2; v_gene: TRBV7-9; abundance: NA; j_gene: TRBJ2-5; CDR3aa: CASSLNGGGRIETQYF; CDR3nt: TGTGCCAGCAGCTTAAACGGCGGCGGGAGAATCGAGACCCAGTACTTC
d_gene: NA; v_gene: TRBV9; abundance: NA; j_gene: TRBJ1-3; CDR3aa: CASSPRDGNTIYF; CDR3nt: TGTGCCAGCAGCCCTCGTGATGGAAACACCATATATTTT
d_gene: TRBD1; v_gene: TRBV20-1; abundance: NA; j_gene: TRBJ1-2; CDR3aa: CSARSRDRGYGYTF; CDR3nt: TGCAGTGCTAGAAGCCGGGACAGGGGGTATGGCTACACCTTC
d_gene: NA; v_gene: TRBV10-3; abundance: few; j_gene: TRBJ2-1; CDR3aa: CAISWTEYNEQFF; CDR3nt: TGTGCCATCAGTTGGACAGAATACAATGAGCAGTTCTTC
d_gene: TRBD1; v_gene: TRBV29-1; abundance: few; j_gene: TRBJ2-1; CDR3aa: CSVGTAYNEQFF; CDR3nt: TGCAGCGTCGGGACAGCTTACAATGAGCAGTTCTTC
d_gene: TRBD1; v_gene: TRBV7-9; abundance: NA; j_gene: TRBJ2-1; CDR3aa: CASSSQGQGGNEQFF; CDR3nt: TGTGCCAGCAGCTCACAGGGACAGGGTGGCAATGAGCAGTTCTTC
d_gene: NA; v_gene: TRBV6-5; abundance: NA; j_gene: TRBJ2-6; CDR3aa: CASGQSSGANVLTF; CDR3nt: TGTGCCAGCGGTCAAAGCTCTGGGGCCAACGTCCTGACTTTC
d_gene: NA; v_gene: TRBV20-1; abundance: NA; j_gene: TRBJ2-5; CDR3aa: CSARDGAGSETQYF; CDR3nt: TGCAGTGCTAGAGATGGGGCGGGTTCGGAGACCCAGTACTTC
d_gene: TRBD2; v_gene: TRBV7-9; abundance: few; j_gene: TRBJ2-2; CDR3aa: CASSLAAGTSATGELFF; CDR3nt: TGTGCCAGCAGCTTAGCTGCCGGGACTAGCGCCACCGGGGAGCTGTTTTTT
d_gene: TRBD1; v_gene: TRBV3-1; abundance: NA; j_gene: TRBJ1-1; CDR3aa: CASRDRDWSEAFF; CDR3nt: TGTGCCAGCAGAGACAGGGATTGGAGTGAAGCTTTCTTT
d_gene: NA; v_gene: TRBV4-1; abundance: NA; j_gene: TRBJ1-4; CDR3aa: CASSQPGRGKNEKLFF; CDR3nt: TGCGCCAGCAGCCAACCGGGGAGGGGGAAGAATGAAAAACTGTTTTTT
d_gene: TRBD2; v_gene: TRBV9; abundance: NA; j_gene: TRBJ2-1; CDR3aa: CASSVLAGSYNEQFF; CDR3nt: TGTGCCAGCAGCGTACTAGCGGGGAGCTACAATGAGCAGTTCTTC
d_gene: NA; v_gene: TRBV6-5; abundance: NA; j_gene: TRBJ1-1; CDR3aa: CASSYSGAPDEAFF; CDR3nt: TGTGCCAGCAGTTACAGTGGCGCCCCAGACGAGGCTTTCTTT
d_gene: NA; v_gene: TRBV6-5; abundance: NA; j_gene: TRBJ2-7; CDR3aa: CASSNGGQGRYEQYF; CDR3nt: TGTGCCAGCAGCAACGGGGGGCAGGGGAGGTACGAGCAGTACTTC
d_gene: TRBD2; v_gene: TRBV12-3/TRBV12-4; abundance: few; j_gene: TRBJ2-5; CDR3aa: CASSPGLAGLGETQYF; CDR3nt: TGTGCCAGCAGTCCGGGACTAGCGGGACTGGGAGAGACCCAGTACTTC
d_gene: NA; v_gene: TRBV24-1; abundance: NA; j_gene: TRBJ1-4; CDR3aa: CATSDQRGPNEKLFF; CDR3nt: TGTGCCACCAGTGACCAAAGGGGCCCTAATGAAAAACTGTTTTTT
d_gene: TRBD2; v_gene: TRBV6-2/TRBV6-3; abundance: many; j_gene: TRBJ2-1; CDR3aa: CASRLAGTAYNEQFF; CDR3nt: TGTGCCAGCAGATTAGCGGGGACGGCCTACAATGAGCAGTTCTTC
d_gene: TRBD1; v_gene: TRBV7-2; abundance: NA; j_gene: TRBJ1-2; CDR3aa: CASSLEPPGQSYGYTF; CDR3nt: TGTGCCAGCAGCTTAGAACCTCCGGGACAGTCGTATGGCTACACCTTC
d_gene: NA; v_gene: TRBV10-3; abundance: NA; j_gene: TRBJ2-1; CDR3aa: CAISRDSLQFF; CDR3nt: TGTGCCATCAGTCGGGACTCGCTTCAGTTCTTC
d_gene: NA; v_gene: TRBV7-9; abundance: few; j_gene: TRBJ2-1; CDR3aa: CASTGDAGEGEQFF; CDR3nt: TGTGCCAGCACCGGGGACGCAGGGGAGGGGGAGCAGTTCTTC
d_gene: NA; v_gene: TRBV3-1; abundance: NA; j_gene: TRBJ2-7; CDR3aa: CASSQDGRVYEQYF; CDR3nt: TGTGCCAGCAGCCAAGATGGCAGAGTCTACGAGCAGTACTTC
d_gene: NA; v_gene: TRBV29-1; abundance: NA; j_gene: TRBJ2-3; CDR3aa: CSVGDDTQYF; CDR3nt: TGCAGCGTTGGCGACGATACGCAGTATTTT
d_gene: NA; v_gene: TRBV25-1; abundance: many; j_gene: TRBJ2-2; CDR3aa: CASSGRGADTGELFF; CDR3nt: TGTGCCAGCAGTGGTCGAGGGGCGGACACCGGGGAGCTGTTTTTT
d_gene: NA; v_gene: TRBV25-1; abundance: NA; j_gene: TRBJ1-2; CDR3aa: CASSETLFSMAGLGGYTF; CDR3nt: TGTGCCAGCAGTGAAACCCTCTTTTCAATGGCGGGTCTTGGCGGCTACACCTTC
d_gene: NA; v_gene: TRBV4-1; abundance: few; j_gene: TRBJ1-4; CDR3aa: CASSQEQVKGEKLFF; CDR3nt: TGCGCCAGCAGCCAAGAACAGGTTAAAGGGGAAAAACTGTTTTTT
d_gene: TRBD1; v_gene: TRBV7-8; abundance: few; j_gene: TRBJ1-1; CDR3aa: CASSLWTGDRGTEAFF; CDR3nt: TGTGCCAGCAGCCTGTGGACAGGGGACCGGGGCACTGAAGCTTTCTTT
d_gene: NA; v_gene: TRBV19; abundance: few; j_gene: TRBJ2-2; CDR3aa: CASSISVTTGELFF; CDR3nt: TGTGCCAGTAGTATTAGCGTAACGACCGGGGAGCTGTTTTTT